This T cell receptor beta chain stems from a study of beta chain features in type 1 diabetes. Germline CDR1 reads SQVTM; CDR2 reads ANQGSEA. CDR3 size: 14 residues. V shed 6 bases and J shed 1 base, with 15 bases lying between them. As every portion of the isolated RNA was reverse transcribed, the sequencing read expressed TCRB transcripts. The method was immunoSEQ multiplex PCR; TCRdb's version includes in-frame clones alone and lacks a portion of them. The data hold about 240,000 clones, with approximately 13% observed a single time. General observations from the study: Moderately but significantly shorter TCRB CDR3s were found in Type 1 diabetes patients in all four CD4+ subsets.

This clone was seen a handful of times. Its antigen is unidentified. The rearrangement joins TRBV29-1 to TRBJ2-5; D may be TRBD2 (6 bases). The receptor was isolated from a man between 25 and 39 years old with type 1 diabetes. Material for sequencing was naive CD4+ T cells from blood. CDR3 in amino acids: CSVLPGLRQETQYF. CDR3 DNA sequence: TGCAGCGTCCTGCCGGGACTCCGCCAAGAGACCCAGTACTTC.